The present T cell receptor beta chain was sequenced within a study of cytomegalovirus exposure and HLA in healthy donors. With 60 Vbeta and 13 Jbeta primers, the PCR was carried out. Repertoires were generated with immunoSEQ multiplex PCR, while TCRdb's copy carries only in-frame clones and drops some. In the table there are roughly 150,000 clones, roughly four fifths of which are singletons. The CDR3 has 17 amino acids. Trimming cost V 0 bases and J 5 bases; bases outside gene matches: 8. Germline V gene lookup returns CDR1 SGHRS and CDR2 YFSETQ. The clonotype comes from a man aged 40-49 years in good health and CMV-seronegative. V is TRBV5-1 and J is TRBJ2-1; the match to TRBD2 covers 10 bases. The sample taken for sequencing was PBMCs. This CDR3 reads CASSLAPSGSNNNEQFF. The CDR3 coding sequence is TGCGCCAGCAGCTTGGCCCCTAGCGGGAGTAATAACAATGAGCAGTTCTTC.